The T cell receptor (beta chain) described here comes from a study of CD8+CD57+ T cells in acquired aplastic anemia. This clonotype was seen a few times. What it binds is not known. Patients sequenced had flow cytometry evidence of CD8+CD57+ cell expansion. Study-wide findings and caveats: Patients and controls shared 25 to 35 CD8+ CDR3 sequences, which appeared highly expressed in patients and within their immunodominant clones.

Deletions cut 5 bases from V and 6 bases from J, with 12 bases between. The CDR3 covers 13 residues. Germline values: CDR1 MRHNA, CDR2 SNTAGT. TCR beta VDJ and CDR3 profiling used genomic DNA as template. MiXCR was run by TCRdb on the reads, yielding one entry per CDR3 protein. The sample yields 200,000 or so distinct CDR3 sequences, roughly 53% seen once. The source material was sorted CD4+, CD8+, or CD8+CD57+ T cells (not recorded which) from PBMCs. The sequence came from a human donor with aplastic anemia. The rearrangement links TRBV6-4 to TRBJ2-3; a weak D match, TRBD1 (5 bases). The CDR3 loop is CASSLDMADTQYF. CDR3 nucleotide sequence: TGTGCCAGCAGTTTGGACATGGCTGATACGCAGTATTTT.